Following are 27 T cell receptor beta chains from one sample sequenced in a study of T cell repertoires in cytomegalovirus infection. MiXCR was run by TCRdb on the reads, yielding one entry per CDR3 protein. The sample has hundreds of thousands of distinct CDR3 sequences; approximately 30% are singletons. Sequencing used PBMCs. All receptors derive from a human donor in good health (CMV status not recorded). Some clones in this sample may be carry-over from other donors' samples.

This clonotype was seen more than once but under ten times. The chain links TRBV7-9 to TRBJ1-5, with 11 positions matching TRBD1. The ends lost 3 bases at V and 1 base at J; junction bases unmatched: 5. The CDR3 extends over 17 amino acids. Germline V gene sequence: CDR1 SEHNR, CDR2 FQNEAQ (reference sequence). The CDR3, as DNA: TGTGCCAGCAGCTTCTGGACAGGGGGCTTGAGCAATCAGCCCCAGCATTTT. Its protein is CASSFWTGGLSNQPQHF.

This clonotype was found a few times. The V and J genes are TRBV20-1 and TRBJ1-6, with D uncertain. The CDR3 totals 13 residues. CDR1 DFQATT and CDR2 SNEGSKA come from the germline V gene (reference sequence). Deletions cut 3 bases from V and 10 bases from J, with 13 bases between. The CDR3 nucleotides read TGCAGTGCTAGGGCAGGTTTACAGTCACCCCTCCACTTT. Translation: CSARAGLQSPLHF.

This chain's CDR3 is CAWNGQGKDTQYF. CDR3 DNA: TGTGCCTGGAATGGGCAGGGTAAAGATACGCAGTATTTT. The chain has TRBV30 and TRBJ2-3; weak D call: TRBD1 (5 bases). CDR1 GTSNPN and CDR2 SVGIG come from the germline V gene (reference sequence). The CDR3 length is 13 residues. V lost 4 bases and J 5 bases, leaving 13 bases between the germline ends. The variable domain in full, with the rest retrieved from reference TRBV30 and TRBJ2-3, is SQTIHQWPATLVQPVGSPLSLECTVEGTSNPNLYWYRQAAGRGLQLLFYSVGIGQISSEVPQNLSASRPQDRQFILSSKKLLLSDSGFYLCAWNGQGKDTQYFGPGTRLTVL.

The V gene is TRBV7-9, the J gene TRBJ1-2; D gene uncertain. The germline V and J ends were trimmed by 5 bases and 9 bases, with 10 bases remaining between them. This CDR3 comprises 11 residues. CDR1 is SEHNR and CDR2 is FQNEAQ in the germline V gene (reference sequence). The CDR3 nucleotides are TGTGCCAGCAGCAGGGAAGATAGCTACACCTTC. Translating gives CASSREDSYTF. The variable domain in full, completed from reference TRBV7-9 and TRBJ1-2, reads DTGVSQNPRHKITKRGQNVTFRCDPISEHNRLYWYRQTLGQGPEFLTYFQNEAQLEKSRLLSDRFSAERPKGSFSTLEIQRTEQGDSAMYLCASSREDSYTFGSGTRLTVV.

V usage is TRBV27 and J usage is TRBJ2-1, with no clear D. Looked up from germline, CDR1 is MNHEY and CDR2 is SMNVEV (reference sequence). Trimming shortened V by 5 bases and J by 9 bases, and 14 bases separated the two germline ends. CDR3 length: 13 residues. In DNA form, the CDR3 reads TGTGCCAGCAGTCCCCATAAGTGGGGTGAGCAGTTCTTC. It specifies CASSPHKWGEQFF.

This clonotype was recorded a few times. The gene calls are TRBV7-9 and TRBJ2-7; D gene uncertain. Germline loops: CDR1 SEHNR, CDR2 FQNEAQ (reference sequence). Trimming removed 5 bases at V and 7 bases at J, with 15 bases between. The CDR3 is made up of 13 amino acids. The CDR3 DNA is TGTGCCAGCAGCAAGATGGCCCTCGGGGAGCAGTACTTC. Protein sequence: CASSKMALGEQYF. The variable domain in full, completed from reference TRBV7-9 and TRBJ2-7, reads DTGVSQNPRHKITKRGQNVTFRCDPISEHNRLYWYRQTLGQGPEFLTYFQNEAQLEKSRLLSDRFSAERPKGSFSTLEIQRTEQGDSAMYLCASSKMALGEQYFGPGTRLTVT.

A remark on this clonotype: The junction and the germline gene differ at one end; a read error may be behind it. V usage is TRBV28 and J usage is TRBJ2-4; tentatively, D is TRBD1 (6 bases). Germline assignment: CDR1 MDHEN and CDR2 SYDVKM. The CDR3 spans 13 residues. This chain's CDR3 is CASSGSVRDIHYF. The CDR3 DNA follows: TGTGCCAGCAGCGGATCGGTTCGGGACATTCATTACTTC.

This clonotype was recorded at least ten times. This chain joins TRBV7-2 and TRBJ1-4, with D tentatively TRBD1 (5 bases). V dropped 1 base and J dropped 0 bases, with 6 bases sitting between them. Germline V lookup: CDR1 SGHTA, CDR2 FQGNSA. The CDR3 runs to 15 residues. The DNA of the CDR3 is TGTGCCAGCAGCTTAGGACAGACAACTAATGAAAAACTGTTTTTT. Encoded protein: CASSLGQTTNEKLFF. The complete variable domain, with remaining parts taken from reference TRBV7-2 and TRBJ1-4, reads GAGVSQSPSNKVTEKGKDVELRCDPISGHTALYWYRQSLGQGLEFLIYFQGNSAPDKSGLPSDRFSAERTGGSVSTLTIQRTQQEDSAVYLCASSLGQTTNEKLFFGSGTQLSVL.

J is TRBJ2-5 and V is TRBV7-6, with no clear D. Germline CDR1 SGHVS, CDR2 FNYEAQ. With 4 bases removed from V and 0 bases from J, the gap between germline ends came to 12 bases. CDR3 size: 15 residues. The CDR3 nucleotides read TGTGCCAGCAGCTATCAGACTGGCTACCAAGAGACCCAGTACTTC. It codes for CASSYQTGYQETQYF. The full variable domain, completed using reference TRBV7-6 and TRBJ2-5, is GAGVSQSPRYKVTKRGQDVALRCDPISGHVSLYWYRQALGQGPEFLTYFNYEAQQDKSGLPNDRFSAERPEGSISTLTIQRTEQRDSAMYRCASSYQTGYQETQYFGPGTRLLVL.

In regard to this clonotype: The junction and the germline gene differ at one end; a read error may be behind it. V and J are TRBV5-4 and TRBJ1-2, with D uncertain. Per the germline V gene, CDR1 is SGHNT and CDR2 is YYREEE (reference sequence). The CDR3 is 14 residues long. CDR3 DNA sequence: TGTGCCAGCAGCTTGCGGGGTTCAGACTATGTCTACACCTTC. Translated, it gives CASSLRGSDYVYTF.

Of note for this clonotype: This may come from a read error, since a much larger clone is one base off. This sequence joins TRBV14 and TRBJ2-6; D is perhaps TRBD1 (6 bases). Germline V gene sequence: CDR1 SGHDN, CDR2 FVKESK. The CDR3 is 19 amino acids. The CDR3, as DNA: TGTGCCAGCAGCCAAGAAATGGACAGTACCGTCTCTGGGGACAACGTCCTGACTTTC. It encodes CASSQEMDSTVSGDNVLTF. The full variable domain, with the rest looked up from reference TRBV14 and TRBJ2-6, is EAGVTQFPSHSVIEKGQTVTLRCDPISGHDNLYWYRRVMGKEIKFLLHFVKESKQDESGMPNNRFLAERTGGTYSTLKVQPAELEDSGVYFCASSQEMDSTVSGDNVLTFGAGSRLTVL.

This clonotype appeared many times. The chain carries TRBV7-8 and TRBJ2-6, with TRBD1 as a possible D gene (5 bases). Per germline, CDR1 SGHVS and CDR2 FQNEAQ. There are 17 residues in the CDR3. The germline V and J ends were trimmed by 0 bases and 1 base, with 10 bases remaining between them. CDR3 DNA: TGTGCCAGCAGCTTAGCCCCCAGGGTTTCTGGGGCCAACGTCCTGACTTTC. Its translation: CASSLAPRVSGANVLTF. Complete variable domain (other parts from reference TRBV7-8 and TRBJ2-6): GAGVSQSPRYKVAKRGQDVALRCDPISGHVSLFWYQQALGQGPEFLTYFQNEAQLDKSGLPSDRFFAERPEGSVSTLKIQRTQQEDSAVYLCASSLAPRVSGANVLTFGAGSRLTVL.

The chain has TRBV28 and TRBJ2-3, with TRBD2 matching 10 bases. Germline CDR1 reads MDHEN; CDR2 reads SYDVKM. V shed 5 bases, J shed 2 bases, and the junction held 19 bases outside the gene matches. The CDR3 length is 20 residues. CDR3 region: CASSPGGLFFLAGATDTQYF. The CDR3 region has the DNA TGTGCCAGCAGTCCAGGGGGCCTGTTTTTCCTAGCGGGGGCCACAGATACGCAGTATTTT.

This clonotype was observed at least ten times. V and J are TRBV20-1 and TRBJ1-1, with unresolved D. The germline CDR1 and CDR2 sequences are DFQATT and SNEGSKA (reference sequence). V lost 3 bases and J lost 1, with 6 bases in between. The CDR3 sequence is 12 residues long. CDR3 nucleotide sequence: TGCAGTGCTAGGTCGGGGAACACTGAAGCTTTCTTT. This gives the protein CSARSGNTEAFF.

Many counts were recorded for this clonotype. J is TRBJ1-5 and V is TRBV4-1; D is possibly TRBD1 (6 bases). Germline-derived CDR1 and CDR2 are MGHRA and YSYEKL. The CDR3 sequence is 15 residues long. V was cut by 4 bases and J by 1 base, with 11 bases left in between. The CDR3 DNA reads as TGCGCCAGCAGCCCAGGGGCTGTGAGCAATCAGCCCCAGCATTTT. Amino acid sequence: CASSPGAVSNQPQHF.

Ten or more counts support this clonotype. The chain couples TRBV7-2 to TRBJ2-2, with 8 bases identical to TRBD1. V shed 4 bases and J 7 bases; nucleotides not matched to a gene: 8. This CDR3 is built from 15 residues. CDR1 SGHTA and CDR2 FQGNSA come from the germline V gene. CDR3 nucleotide sequence: TGTGCCAGCAGCTCCCGACAGGGGCAGAGCGGGGAGCTGTTTTTT. It specifies CASSSRQGQSGELFF.

This clonotype was observed many times. This chain connects TRBV7-6 to TRBJ2-1; 10 positions agree with TRBD2. Germline loops: CDR1 SGHVS, CDR2 FNYEAQ. The CDR3 has 16 residues. V was clipped by 3 bases and J by 7 bases; unmatched bases: 9. CDR3 in amino acids: CASSFLSGGAKNEQFF. Written as DNA, the CDR3 is TGTGCCAGCAGCTTCCTCAGCGGGGGGGCGAAGAATGAGCAGTTCTTC.

V gene TRBV2 combines with J gene TRBJ2-7; D could derive from TRBD1 or TRBD2 (6 bases each). This CDR3 spans 12 amino acids. Germline CDR1 and CDR2: SNHLY and FYNNEI. V was trimmed by 6 bases and J by 6 bases, leaving 12 bases between them. The DNA for the CDR3 is TGTGCCAGCAGGGGGGGCAGGTTCGAGCAGTACTTC. This encodes CASRGGRFEQYF. Full variable domain (missing parts from reference TRBV2 and TRBJ2-7): EPEVTQTPSHQVTQMGQEVILRCVPISNHLYFYWYRQILGQKVEFLVSFYNNEISEKSEIFDDQFSVERPDGSNFTLKIRSTKLEDSAMYFCASRGGRFEQYFGPGTRLTVT.

With regard to this clonotype: This clone may be a read error of a much larger clone one base away. The J gene is TRBJ2-3, the V gene TRBV7-6, with 9 nucleotides matching TRBD2. Germline CDR1 is SGHVS and CDR2 is FNYEAQ. The CDR3 sequence is 16 residues long. The ends lost 7 bases at V and 0 bases at J; junction bases unmatched: 8. The CDR3 loop is CASIFGLALSTDTQYF. In nucleotides, the CDR3 is TGTGCCAGCATCTTTGGACTAGCGTTGAGCACAGATACGCAGTATTTT.

This chain uses TRBV4-3 with TRBJ2-7; D uncertain. Germline V CDR1 and CDR2: LGHNA, YSLEER. The CDR3 totals 14 residues. Trimming left V 2 bases short and J 5 bases short, with 13 bases between. As DNA, the CDR3 is TGCGCCAGCAGCCAAACCTACGCTGAGGACGAGCAGTACTTC. Translating it yields CASSQTYAEDEQYF.

The gene calls are TRBV20-1 and TRBJ2-1, with 8 bases identical to TRBD2. The CDR3 spans 14 residues. Losses at the gene ends were 3 bases for V and 5 bases for J; bases not matched to a gene: 6. The germline V gene has CDR1 DFQATT and CDR2 SNEGSKA (reference sequence). CDR3 DNA: TGCAGTGCTAGCGGGGGGGAGGCGGACAATGAGCAGTTCTTC. This gives the protein CSASGGEADNEQFF.

V usage is TRBV19 and J usage is TRBJ1-2; 7 nucleotides line up with TRBD1. The V and J ends lost 7 bases and 7 bases, in that order; junction bases with no gene match: 15. From germline, CDR1 is LNHDA and CDR2 SQIVND (reference sequence). The CDR3 has 15 amino acids. CDR3 sequence: CASITRDRGDFGYTF. CDR3 in DNA: TGTGCCAGTATTACTAGGGACAGAGGTGACTTTGGCTACACCTTC.

This clonotype was seen many times. The rearrangement joins TRBV19 to TRBJ1-1, with 8 nucleotides matching TRBD1. V dropped 5 bases and J dropped 3; count of bases not matched to a gene: 11. The CDR3 runs to 16 residues. CDR1 is LNHDA, CDR2 SQIVND, per germline (reference sequence). The CDR3 sequence is CASSSERMDRDTEAFF. The CDR3 DNA is TGTGCCAGTAGTTCCGAACGAATGGACAGGGACACTGAAGCTTTCTTT.

The genes are TRBV20-1 and TRBJ2-7; 9 nucleotides line up with TRBD2. Germline lookup yields CDR1 DFQATT and CDR2 SNEGSKA (reference sequence). With V trimmed by 0 bases and J by 2 bases, 8 bases remained unmatched. The CDR3 contains 16 residues. The CDR3: CSARDPWLAGTYEQYF. CDR3 coding DNA: TGCAGTGCTAGAGATCCTTGGCTAGCGGGGACCTACGAGCAGTACTTC.

The J gene is TRBJ2-2, the V gene TRBV6-5, with TRBD2 matching over 9 bases. Germline V gives CDR1 MNHEY, CDR2 SVGAGI. Unmatched junction bases numbered 4, after V lost 6 bases and J lost 5 bases. The CDR3 has 14 amino acids. This chain's CDR3 is CASRGSGGTGELFF. The DNA of the CDR3 is TGTGCCAGCAGGGGTAGCGGGGGAACCGGGGAGCTGTTTTTT.

This clonotype was detected a few times. This chain uses TRBV7-8 with TRBJ1-2, with D maybe TRBD1 (5 bases). CDR1 SGHVS and CDR2 FQNEAQ come from the germline V gene. Between the trimmed V and J ends, which lost 5 bases and 12 bases, there was a span of 19 bases. The CDR3 contains 13 residues. The CDR3 protein is CASSHTIGGVHTF. The CDR3 coding sequence is TGTGCCAGCAGCCACACCATCGGGGGAGTCCACACCTTC.

This clonotype was detected only once. This may stem from a read error, because a much larger clone lies one nucleotide away. Here the CDR3 omits its conserved ending phenylalanine or tryptophan, so a read error is the likely source. This chain connects TRBV6-1 to TRBJ2-5; weak D call: TRBD1 (6 bases). CDR1 and CDR2 (germline): MNHNS, SASEGT. The V end lost 7 bases, the J end lost 0 bases, and 18 bases lay between the germline ends. The CDR3 is 16 residues long. The CDR3 bases are TGTGCCAGCAAAATGACAGGCCTCAAGTACCAAGAGACCCAGTACTTA. Translation gives CASKMTGLKYQETQYL.